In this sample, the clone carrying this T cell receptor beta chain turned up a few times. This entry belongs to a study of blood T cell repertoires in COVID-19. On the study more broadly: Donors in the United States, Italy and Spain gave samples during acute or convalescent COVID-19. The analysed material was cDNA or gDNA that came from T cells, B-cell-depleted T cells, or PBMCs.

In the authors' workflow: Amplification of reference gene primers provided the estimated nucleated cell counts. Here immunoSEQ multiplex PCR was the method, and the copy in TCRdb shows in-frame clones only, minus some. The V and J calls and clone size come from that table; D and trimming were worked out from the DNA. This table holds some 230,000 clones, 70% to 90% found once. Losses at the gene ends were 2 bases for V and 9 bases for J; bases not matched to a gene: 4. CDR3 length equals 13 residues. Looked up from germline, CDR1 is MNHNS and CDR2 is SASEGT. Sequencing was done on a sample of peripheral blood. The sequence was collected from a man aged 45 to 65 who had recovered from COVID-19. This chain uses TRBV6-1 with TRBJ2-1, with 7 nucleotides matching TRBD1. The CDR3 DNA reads TGTGCCAGCAGTGAAAGACAGGGCCTTGAGCAGTTCTTC. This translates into CASSERQGLEQFF.